This is a list of T cell receptor beta chains from one sample in a study of preoperative IRX-2 immunotherapy in early breast cancer. Using immunoSEQ multiplex PCR, the repertoire was profiled, and TCRdb retains in-frame clones only, with some absent. The sample holds roughly 40,000 clones; roughly 80% are singletons and the top ten take over 1%. Sample: tumor tissue, taken after IRX-2 immunotherapy. Receptors originate from a human donor with breast cancer. The conserved cysteine and the conserved F or W are not part of the CDR3 here. A D gene is named only where the DNA matches it firmly.

d_call j_call v_call cdr3_aa
TRBD1 TRBJ1-5 TRBV19 ATSGTGHSNQPQH
NA TRBJ1-1 TRBV5-1 ASSLAGETTEAF
NA TRBJ2-5 TRBV7-1 ASSLGPGETQY
NA TRBJ1-3 TRBV7-4 ASSPRRSGNTIY
NA TRBJ2-3 TRBV5-1 ASSFQAPSTDTQY
TRBD2 TRBJ2-1 TRBV5-1 ASSRLAGEGEQF
NA TRBJ1-2 TRBV28 ASSSGVGVRGGYT
NA TRBJ2-2 TRBV5-1 ASSLDPGYTGELF
TRBD2 TRBJ2-7 TRBV19 ASASSGSVHEQY
NA TRBJ1-2 TRBV28 ASSFRGGGYT
NA TRBJ1-4 TRBV5-1 ASSLAFPNEKLF
NA TRBJ2-7 TRBV6-8 ASSALAAPYEQY
TRBD1 TRBJ1-5 TRBV30 AWGQDSNQPQH
TRBD1 TRBJ2-7 TRBV5-1 ASSSWRRDRVEQY
TRBD2 TRBJ2-3 TRBV29-1 SVQGLAGGGDTQY
TRBD1 TRBJ2-1 TRBV7-4 ASSQGDRVSARAGNEQF
TRBD1 TRBJ1-2 TRBV18 ASSPPGTVIYGYT